This T cell receptor (beta chain) derives from a study of T-cell memory formation after mild COVID-19. The study's findings and limits: That cross-reactive memory joined was suggested by some responding clones appearing in pre-infection memory.

Trimming pared 5 bases from V and 6 bases from J, leaving 14 bases between. Germline V CDR1 and CDR2: SEHNR, FQNEAQ (reference sequence). The CDR3 contains 14 residues. This clonotype has just a few counts. The antigen remains unidentified. TCRdb redid the calling of the 5' RACE reads with MiXCR, one entry per CDR3 protein. The table records a few hundred thousand distinct CDR3 sequences, 8% to 9% of them present only once. This clonotype was obtained from a man aged 18 to 29 who had mild COVID-19 (a few samples of this study predate the infection). Cell type and time point are not known. The source material was PBMCs or a T cell subset sorted from them (not recorded which). V and J are TRBV7-9 and TRBJ1-5, with D perhaps TRBD1 (5 bases). The CDR3 DNA reads TGTGCCAGCAGCACCGGGGGGGGAGGTCAGCCCCAGCATTTT. Translating gives CASSTGGGGQPQHF.